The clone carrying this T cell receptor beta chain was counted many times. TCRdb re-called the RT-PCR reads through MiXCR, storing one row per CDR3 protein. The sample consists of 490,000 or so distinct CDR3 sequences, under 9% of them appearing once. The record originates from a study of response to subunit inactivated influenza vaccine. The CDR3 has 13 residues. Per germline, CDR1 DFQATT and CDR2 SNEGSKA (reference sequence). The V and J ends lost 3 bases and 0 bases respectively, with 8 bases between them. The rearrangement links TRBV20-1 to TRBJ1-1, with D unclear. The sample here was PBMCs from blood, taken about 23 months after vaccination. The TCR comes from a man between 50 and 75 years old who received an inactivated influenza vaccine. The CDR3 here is CSASGNLNTEAFF. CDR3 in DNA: TGCAGTGCTAGTGGCAATTTGAACACTGAAGCTTTCTTT.